This TCR beta chain was recovered during a study of vaccination effects on CD4 cells after COVID-19. Study results and limitations: After vaccination, at late timepoints, clones induced by infection and by vaccine contracted markedly.

The CDR3 is made up of 15 amino acids. CDR1 MNHEY and CDR2 SVGAGI come from the germline V gene. V shed 4 bases, J shed 1 base, and the junction held 4 bases outside the gene matches. Before sequencing, viral peptide pools were used by the ViraFEST assay to expand antigen-specific CD4+ T cells. The authors isolated CD4+ T cells after about 10 days of culture. The cohort was immunized with two doses of either the BNT162b2 or mRNA-1273 vaccine. None of the vaccinated had previously contracted SARS-CoV-2, and their nucleocapsid antibodies tested negative. Researchers reported culturing approximately 2.2 million PBMC in each well, adding around 10 IU/ml IL-2 and approximately 10 ug/ml peptides. Cultures received IL-2 medium that replaced half the medium on days 3 and 7. Comments on this clone: Its target is unknown.

TCRdb's copy holds only in-frame clones and misses some; the assay was immunoSEQ multiplex PCR. The table shows about 80,000 clones, with about three quarters occurring only once. This receptor was identified in a human donor who received a COVID-19 vaccine. The sequences come from CD4+ T cells from PBMCs cultured with HCoV-OC43 spike peptides, collected after COVID-19 vaccination. Subset: HCoV-OC43 spike overlapping peptide pool stimulation. The chain combines TRBV6-5 with TRBJ2-3; 8 positions agree with TRBD2. CDR3 loop: CASSLSGGRTDTQYF. Written as DNA, the CDR3 is TGTGCCAGCAGTTTAAGCGGGGGACGCACAGATACGCAGTATTTT.